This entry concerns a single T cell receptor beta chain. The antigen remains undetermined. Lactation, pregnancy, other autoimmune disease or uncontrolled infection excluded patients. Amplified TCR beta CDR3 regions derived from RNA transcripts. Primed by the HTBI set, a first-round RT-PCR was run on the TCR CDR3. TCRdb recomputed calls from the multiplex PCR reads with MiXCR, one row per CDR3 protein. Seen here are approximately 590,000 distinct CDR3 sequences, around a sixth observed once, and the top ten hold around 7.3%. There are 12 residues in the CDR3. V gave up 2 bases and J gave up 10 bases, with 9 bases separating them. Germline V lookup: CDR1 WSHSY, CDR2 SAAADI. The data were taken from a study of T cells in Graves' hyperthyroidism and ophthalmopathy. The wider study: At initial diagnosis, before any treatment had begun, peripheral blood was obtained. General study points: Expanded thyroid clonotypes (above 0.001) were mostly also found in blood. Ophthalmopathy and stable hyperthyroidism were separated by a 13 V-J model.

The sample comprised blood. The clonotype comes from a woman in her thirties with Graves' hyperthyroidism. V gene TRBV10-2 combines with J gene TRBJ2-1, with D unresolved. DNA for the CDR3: TGCGCCAGCAGTGAGCCCCTATTGGAGCAGTTCTTC. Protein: CASSEPLLEQFF.